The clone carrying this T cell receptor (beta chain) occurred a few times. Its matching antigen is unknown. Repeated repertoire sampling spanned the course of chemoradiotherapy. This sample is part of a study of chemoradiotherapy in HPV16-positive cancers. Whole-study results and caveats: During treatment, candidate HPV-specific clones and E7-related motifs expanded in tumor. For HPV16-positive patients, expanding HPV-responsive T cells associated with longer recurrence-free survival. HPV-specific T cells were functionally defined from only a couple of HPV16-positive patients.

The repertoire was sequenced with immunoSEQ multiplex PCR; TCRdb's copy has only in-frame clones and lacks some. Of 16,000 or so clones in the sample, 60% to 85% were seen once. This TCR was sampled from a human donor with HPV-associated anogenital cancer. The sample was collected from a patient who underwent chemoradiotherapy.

The CDR3, as DNA: TGTGCCAGCAGGAAACAGGGTCTCGTCGAAGCTTTCTTT. This codes for CASRKQGLVEAFF. This chain links TRBV2 with TRBJ1-1; TRBD1 is a possible D gene (6 bases). Germline V gives CDR1 SNHLY, CDR2 FYNNEI. The CDR3 covers 13 residues. V was pared by 6 bases and J by 8 bases, with 16 bases between.